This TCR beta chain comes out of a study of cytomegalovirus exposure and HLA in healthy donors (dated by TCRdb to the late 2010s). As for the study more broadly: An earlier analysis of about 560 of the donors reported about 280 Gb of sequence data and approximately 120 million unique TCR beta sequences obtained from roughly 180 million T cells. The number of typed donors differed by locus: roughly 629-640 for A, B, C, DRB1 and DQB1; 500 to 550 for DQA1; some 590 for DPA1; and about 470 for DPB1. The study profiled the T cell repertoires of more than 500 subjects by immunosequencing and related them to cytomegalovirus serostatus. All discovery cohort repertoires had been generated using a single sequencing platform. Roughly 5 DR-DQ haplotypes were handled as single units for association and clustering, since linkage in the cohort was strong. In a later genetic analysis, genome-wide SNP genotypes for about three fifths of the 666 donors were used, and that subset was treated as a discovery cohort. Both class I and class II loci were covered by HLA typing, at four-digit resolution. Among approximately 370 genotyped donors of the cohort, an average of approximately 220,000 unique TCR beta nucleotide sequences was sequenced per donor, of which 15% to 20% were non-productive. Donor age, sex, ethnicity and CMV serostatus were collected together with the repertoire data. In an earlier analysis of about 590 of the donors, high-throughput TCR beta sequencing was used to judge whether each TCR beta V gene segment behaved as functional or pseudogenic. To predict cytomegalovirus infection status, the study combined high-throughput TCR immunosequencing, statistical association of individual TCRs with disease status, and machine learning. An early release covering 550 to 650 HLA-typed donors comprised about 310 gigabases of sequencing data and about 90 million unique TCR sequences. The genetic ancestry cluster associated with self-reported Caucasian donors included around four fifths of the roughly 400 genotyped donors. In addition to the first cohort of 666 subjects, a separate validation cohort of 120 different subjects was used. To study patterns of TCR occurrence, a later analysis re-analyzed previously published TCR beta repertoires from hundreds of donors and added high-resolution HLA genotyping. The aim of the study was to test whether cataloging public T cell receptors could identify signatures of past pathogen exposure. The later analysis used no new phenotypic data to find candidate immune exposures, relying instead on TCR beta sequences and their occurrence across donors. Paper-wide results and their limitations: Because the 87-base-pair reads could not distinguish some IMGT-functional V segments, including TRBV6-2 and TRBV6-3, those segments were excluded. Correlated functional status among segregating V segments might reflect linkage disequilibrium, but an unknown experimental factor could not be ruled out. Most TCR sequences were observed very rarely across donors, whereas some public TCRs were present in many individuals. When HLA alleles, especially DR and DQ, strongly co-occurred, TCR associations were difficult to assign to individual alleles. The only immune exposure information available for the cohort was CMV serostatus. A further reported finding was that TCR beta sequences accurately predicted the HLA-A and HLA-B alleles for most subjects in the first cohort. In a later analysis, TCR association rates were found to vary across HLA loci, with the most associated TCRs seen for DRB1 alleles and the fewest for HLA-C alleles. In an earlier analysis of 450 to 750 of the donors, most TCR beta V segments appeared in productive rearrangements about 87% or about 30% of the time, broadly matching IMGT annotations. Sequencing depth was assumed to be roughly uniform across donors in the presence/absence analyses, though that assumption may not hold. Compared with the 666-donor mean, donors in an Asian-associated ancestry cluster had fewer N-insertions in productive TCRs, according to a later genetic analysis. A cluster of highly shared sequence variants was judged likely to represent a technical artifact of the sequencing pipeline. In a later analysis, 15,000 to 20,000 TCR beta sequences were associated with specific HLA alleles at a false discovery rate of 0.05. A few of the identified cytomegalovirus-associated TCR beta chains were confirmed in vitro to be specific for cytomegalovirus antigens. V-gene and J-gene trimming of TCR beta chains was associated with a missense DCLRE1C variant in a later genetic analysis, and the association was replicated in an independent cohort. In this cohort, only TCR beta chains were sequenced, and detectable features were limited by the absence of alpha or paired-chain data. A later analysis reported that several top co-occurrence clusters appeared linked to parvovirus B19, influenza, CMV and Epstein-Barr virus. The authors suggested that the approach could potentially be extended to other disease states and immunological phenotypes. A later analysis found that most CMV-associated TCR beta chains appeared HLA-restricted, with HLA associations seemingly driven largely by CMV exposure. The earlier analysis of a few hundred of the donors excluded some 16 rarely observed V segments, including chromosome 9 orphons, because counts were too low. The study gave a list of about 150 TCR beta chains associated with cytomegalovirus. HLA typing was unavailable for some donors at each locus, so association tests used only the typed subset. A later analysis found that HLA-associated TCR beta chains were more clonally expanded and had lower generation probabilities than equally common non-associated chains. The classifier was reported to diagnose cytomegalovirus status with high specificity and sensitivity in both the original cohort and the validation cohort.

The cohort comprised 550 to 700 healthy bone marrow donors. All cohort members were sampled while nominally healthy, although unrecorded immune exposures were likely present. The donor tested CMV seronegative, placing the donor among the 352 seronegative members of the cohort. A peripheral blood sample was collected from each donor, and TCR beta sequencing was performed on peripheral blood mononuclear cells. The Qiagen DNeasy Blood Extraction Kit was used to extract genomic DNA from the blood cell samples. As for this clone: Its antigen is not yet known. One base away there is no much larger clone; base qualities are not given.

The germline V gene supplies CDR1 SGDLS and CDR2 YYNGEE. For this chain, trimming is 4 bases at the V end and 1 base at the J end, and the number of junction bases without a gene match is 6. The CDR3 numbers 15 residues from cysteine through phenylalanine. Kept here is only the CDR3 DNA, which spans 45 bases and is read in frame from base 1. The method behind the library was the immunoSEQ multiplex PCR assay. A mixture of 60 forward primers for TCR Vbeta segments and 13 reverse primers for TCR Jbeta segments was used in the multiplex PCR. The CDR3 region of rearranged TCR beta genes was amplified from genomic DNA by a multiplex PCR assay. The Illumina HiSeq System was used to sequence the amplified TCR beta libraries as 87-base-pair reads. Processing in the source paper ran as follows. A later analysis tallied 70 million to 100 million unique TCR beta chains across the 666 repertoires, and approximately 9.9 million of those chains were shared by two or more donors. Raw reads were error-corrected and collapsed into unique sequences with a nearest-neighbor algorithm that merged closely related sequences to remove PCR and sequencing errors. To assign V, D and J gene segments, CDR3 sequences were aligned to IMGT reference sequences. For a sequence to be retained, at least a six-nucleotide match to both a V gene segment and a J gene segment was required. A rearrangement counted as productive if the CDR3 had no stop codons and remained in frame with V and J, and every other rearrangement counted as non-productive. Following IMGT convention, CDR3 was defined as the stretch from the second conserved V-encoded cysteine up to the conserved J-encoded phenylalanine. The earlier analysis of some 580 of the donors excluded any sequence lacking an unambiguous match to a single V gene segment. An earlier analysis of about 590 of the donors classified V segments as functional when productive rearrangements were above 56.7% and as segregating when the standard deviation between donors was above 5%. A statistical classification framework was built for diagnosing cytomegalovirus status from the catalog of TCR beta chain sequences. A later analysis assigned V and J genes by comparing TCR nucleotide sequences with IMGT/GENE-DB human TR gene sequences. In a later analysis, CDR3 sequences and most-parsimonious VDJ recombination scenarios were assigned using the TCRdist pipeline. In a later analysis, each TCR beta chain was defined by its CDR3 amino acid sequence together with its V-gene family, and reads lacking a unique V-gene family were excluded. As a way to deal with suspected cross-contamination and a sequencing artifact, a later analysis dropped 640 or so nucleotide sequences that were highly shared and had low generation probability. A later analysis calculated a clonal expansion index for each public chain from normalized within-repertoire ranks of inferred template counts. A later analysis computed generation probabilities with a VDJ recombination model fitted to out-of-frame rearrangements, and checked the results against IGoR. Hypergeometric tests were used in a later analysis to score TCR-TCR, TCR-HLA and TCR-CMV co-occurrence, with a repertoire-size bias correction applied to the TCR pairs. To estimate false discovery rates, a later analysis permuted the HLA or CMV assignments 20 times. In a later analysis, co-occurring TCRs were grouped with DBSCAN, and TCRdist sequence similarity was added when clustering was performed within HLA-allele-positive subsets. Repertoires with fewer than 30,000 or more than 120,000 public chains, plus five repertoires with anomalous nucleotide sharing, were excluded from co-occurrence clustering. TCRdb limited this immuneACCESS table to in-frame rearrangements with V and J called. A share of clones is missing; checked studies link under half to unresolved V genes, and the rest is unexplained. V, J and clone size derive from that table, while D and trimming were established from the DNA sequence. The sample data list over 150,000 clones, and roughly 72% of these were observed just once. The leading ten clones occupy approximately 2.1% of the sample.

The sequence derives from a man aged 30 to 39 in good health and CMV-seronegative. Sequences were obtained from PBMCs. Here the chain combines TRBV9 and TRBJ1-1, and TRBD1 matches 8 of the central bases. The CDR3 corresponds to CASSLAGTGNTEAFF. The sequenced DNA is TGTGCCAGCAGCTTAGCAGGGACAGGGAACACTGAAGCTTTCTTT.